The 23 T cell receptor beta chains listed next were all sequenced from one sample in a study of control samples from healthy donors and cancer patients. The protocol was immunoSEQ multiplex PCR, while the TCRdb copy is restricted to in-frame clones and leaves out a portion. Of roughly 200,000 clones listed, approximately 92% were seen once; the top ten hold almost 1.5%. The sequenced material came from blood. These receptors were taken from a man between 18 and 29 years old in good health.

This chain uses TRBV18 with TRBJ2-3; D may match TRBD1 or TRBD2 (5 bases each). This CDR3 spans 16 amino acids. Trimming took 2 bases from V and 11 from J, leaving 23 bases between them. Germline CDR1 reads KGHSH; CDR2 reads LQKENI. CDR3: CASSPFNGAQTFEQYF. In DNA form, the CDR3 reads TGTGCCAGCTCACCATTCAACGGGGCCCAGACCTTTGAGCAGTATTTT.

The rearrangement links TRBV7-2 to TRBJ1-2; no clear D. The CDR3 totals 15 residues. CDR1 is SGHTA and CDR2 is FQGNSA in the germline V gene. Trimming took off 1 base at V and 3 bases at J, with 12 bases between the two ends. The CDR3 DNA follows: TGTGCCAGCAGCTTAGGGCTCTCCCCTTACTATGGCTACACCTTC. Protein: CASSLGLSPYYGYTF.

This clone was seen a single time. V and J are TRBV7-9 and TRBJ2-3, with D maybe TRBD2 (6 bases). Germline V gives CDR1 SEHNR, CDR2 FQNEAQ (reference sequence). V was trimmed by 3 bases and J by 5 bases, leaving 15 bases between them. The CDR3 covers 15 residues. CDR3 in DNA: TGTGCCAGCAGCTTCGGGAGCCATAGGGGAGATACGCAGTATTTT. Translated: CASSFGSHRGDTQYF.

The chain carries TRBV10-2 and TRBJ2-5; possible D gene TRBD2, 5 bases. The CDR3 runs 17 residues. V was cut by 3 bases and J by 2 bases, with 19 bases left in between. CDR1 WSHSY and CDR2 SAAADI come from the germline V gene. This CDR3 is CASSERVARQIQETQYF. DNA for the CDR3: TGCGCCAGCAGTGAAAGGGTAGCGAGACAAATTCAAGAGACCCAGTACTTC.

J is TRBJ1-1 and V is TRBV2; D is perhaps TRBD1 (6 bases). Germline values: CDR1 SNHLY, CDR2 FYNNEI. The V end lost 10 bases, the J end lost 1 base, and 13 bases lay between the germline ends. The CDR3 loop spans 13 amino acids. The CDR3 is CATWKGGNTEAFF. The DNA for the CDR3 is TGTGCCACGTGGAAGGGGGGGAACACTGAAGCTTTCTTT.

V is TRBV25-1 and J is TRBJ2-1; 7 positions agree with TRBD2. Germline CDR1 MGHDK, CDR2 SYGVNS. Trimming took 6 bases from V and 2 from J; bases not matched to a gene: 13. The CDR3 has 17 amino acids. This CDR3 reads CASRGTGGGRAYNEQFF. The CDR3, as DNA: TGTGCCAGCAGGGGTACTGGGGGGGGAAGGGCCTACAATGAGCAGTTCTTC. Using reference TRBV25-1 and TRBJ2-1 for the parts outside the CDR3, the full variable domain is EADIYQTPRYLVIGTGKKITLECSQTMGHDKMYWYQQDPGMELHLIHYSYGVNSTEKGDLSSESTVSRIRTEHFPLTLESARPSHTSQYLCASRGTGGGRAYNEQFFGPGTRLTVL.

The chain uses TRBV5-5 and TRBJ2-2, with D perhaps TRBD1 (5 bases). Deletions cut 0 bases from V and 2 bases from J, with 8 bases between. This CDR3 is built from 15 residues. The germline V gene encodes CDR1 SGHKS and CDR2 YYEKEE (reference sequence). Here the CDR3 DNA reads TGTGCCAGCAGCTTGGCAGGGCTTAACACCGGGGAGCTGTTTTTT. Translated, it gives CASSLAGLNTGELFF.

The rearrangement uses TRBV5-1 and TRBJ2-2, with 9 bases identical to TRBD1. CDR1 SGHRS and CDR2 YFSETQ come from the germline V gene. Losses at the gene ends were 1 base for V and 2 bases for J; bases not matched to a gene: 3. The CDR3 extends over 16 amino acids. The CDR3 DNA sequence: TGCGCCAGCAGCTTGCAGGGACAGGGTAACACCGGGGAGCTGTTTTTT. Protein product: CASSLQGQGNTGELFF.

The rearrangement uses TRBV14 and TRBJ1-2; D gene unclear. Trimming left V 0 bases short and J 4 bases short, with 12 bases between. The CDR3 is 15 amino acids. From germline, CDR1 is SGHDN and CDR2 FVKESK. Here the CDR3 DNA reads TGTGCCAGCAGCCAAGACACGGTCCTCGGCTATGGCTACACCTTC. Translated: CASSQDTVLGYGYTF. Using reference TRBV14 and TRBJ1-2 for the parts outside the CDR3, the full variable domain is EAGVTQFPSHSVIEKGQTVTLRCDPISGHDNLYWYRRVMGKEIKFLLHFVKESKQDESGMPNNRFLAERTGGTYSTLKVQPAELEDSGVYFCASSQDTVLGYGYTFGSGTRLTVV.

The CDR3 sequence: CASSLALGSNTGELFF. Written as DNA, the CDR3 is TGTGCCAGCAGCTTGGCCTTGGGGTCGAACACCGGGGAGCTGTTTTTT. The J gene is TRBJ2-2, the V gene TRBV5-4, with D unclear. This CDR3 has 16 amino acids. V shed 0 bases and J shed 0 bases, with 9 bases lying between them. Germline V gene lookup returns CDR1 SGHNT and CDR2 YYREEE (reference sequence).

This clone was recorded once. The V gene is TRBV2, the J gene TRBJ1-2, with 7 bases identical to TRBD1. With 0 bases clipped from V and 6 bases from J, the junction kept 4 bases outside the gene matches. The CDR3 consists of 14 residues. Germline CDR1 is SNHLY and CDR2 is FYNNEI. CDR3 residues: CASSEARQGDGYTF. The CDR3 DNA reads as TGTGCCAGCAGTGAAGCAAGACAGGGTGATGGCTACACCTTC.

The chain combines TRBV20-1 with TRBJ2-1, with 11 positions matching TRBD2. Germline assignment: CDR1 DFQATT and CDR2 SNEGSKA (reference sequence). This CDR3 has 17 residues. J lost 0 bases, V lost 3 bases, and 7 bases had no gene match. In DNA, the CDR3 is TGCAGTGCTAGTTTAGCGGGGGGGACTAGCTCCTACAATGAGCAGTTCTTC. Amino acid sequence: CSASLAGGTSSYNEQFF.

The chain has TRBV5-1 and TRBJ1-1; D remains unclear. The CDR3 covers 11 residues. Germline CDR1 reads SGHRS; CDR2 reads YFSETQ. The V and J ends lost 0 bases and 3 bases respectively, with 0 bases between them. CDR3 region: CASSLDTEAFF. The CDR3 DNA is TGCGCCAGCAGCTTGGACACTGAAGCTTTCTTT.

This clone was observed a single time. Other nucleotide sequences from this sample produce the same CDR3. This chain uses TRBV4-1 with TRBJ1-5, with a weak D call TRBD1 (6 bases). The ends were cut back, 8 bases at V and 5 bases at J, with 10 bases in the middle. This CDR3 contains 12 residues. CDR1 MGHRA and CDR2 YSYEKL come from the germline V gene. The CDR3 coding sequence is TGCGCCAGCGGGGAGGGGGATCAGCCCCAGCATTTT. As protein: CASGEGDQPQHF.

The chain carries TRBV12-3 or TRBV12-4 and TRBJ1-1; D is uncertain. With 6 bases removed from V and 5 bases from J, the gap between germline ends came to 13 bases. The CDR3 extends over 13 amino acids. CDR3: CASSPRRETEAFF. The CDR3 DNA reads as TGTGCCAGCAGCCCACGGAGGGAAACTGAAGCTTTCTTT.

This rearrangement joins TRBV3-1 (or the pseudogene TRBV3-2) to TRBJ2-4; the match to TRBD2 covers 11 bases. V lost 1 base to trimming and J lost 0 bases; unmatched junction nucleotides: 5. This CDR3 is built from 18 residues. The germline gives CDR1 LGHDT, CDR2 YNNKEL (reference sequence). The DNA of the CDR3 is TGTGCCAGCAGCCAAGTCTTAGCGGGGGGGATAGCCAAAAACATTCAGTACTTC. As protein: CASSQVLAGGIAKNIQYF.

The chain couples TRBV9 to TRBJ2-3; 11 bases fit TRBD2. Germline V gives CDR1 SGDLS, CDR2 YYNGEE. The CDR3 contains 16 residues. With V trimmed by 4 bases and J by 5 bases, 9 bases remained unmatched. CDR3 sequence (DNA): TGTGCCAGCAGCCCCTTAGCGGGGGGGCCAGGAGATACGCAGTATTTT. It specifies CASSPLAGGPGDTQYF.

The chain carries TRBV28 and TRBJ1-6, with D possibly being TRBD1 (5 bases). The CDR3 sequence is 14 residues long. V dropped 4 bases and J dropped 10 bases, with 14 bases sitting between them. The germline V gene encodes CDR1 MDHEN and CDR2 SYDVKM. The CDR3: CASSYPAGRSPLHF. The CDR3 DNA reads as TGTGCCAGCAGTTACCCCGCGGGGCGGTCACCCCTCCACTTT. The entire variable domain, with the rest obtained from reference TRBV28 and TRBJ1-6, is as follows: DVKVTQSSRYLVKRTGEKVFLECVQDMDHENMFWYRQDPGLGLRLIYFSYDVKMKEKGDIPEGYSVSREKKERFSLILESASTNQTSMYLCASSYPAGRSPLHFGNGTRLTVT.

This rearrangement joins TRBV6-1 to TRBJ2-5; D is tentatively TRBD1 or TRBD2 (5 bases each). This CDR3 is built from 15 residues. Germline V gene sequence: CDR1 MNHNS, CDR2 SASEGT. The V gene lost 0 bases and the J gene lost 3 bases, with 11 bases spanning the gap. For the CDR3, the DNA is TGTGCCAGCAGTGAAGCTGGGACGGAGAAAGAGACCCAGTACTTC. Protein product: CASSEAGTEKETQYF.

This chain joins TRBV7-8 and TRBJ2-3; D remains unclear. The CDR3 contains 13 residues. Trimming stripped 3 bases from V and 3 bases from J, with 7 bases between. Germline V gene sequence: CDR1 SGHVS, CDR2 FQNEAQ. As DNA, the CDR3 is TGTGCCAGCAGCTTGACTTGGACAGATACGCAGTATTTT. This encodes CASSLTWTDTQYF. The full variable domain, rest sourced from reference TRBV7-8 and TRBJ2-3, is GAGVSQSPRYKVAKRGQDVALRCDPISGHVSLFWYQQALGQGPEFLTYFQNEAQLDKSGLPSDRFFAERPEGSVSTLKIQRTQQEDSAVYLCASSLTWTDTQYFGPGTRLTVL.

This chain's CDR3 is CASSHPFKDTQYF. CDR3 in DNA: TGTGCCAGCAGCCATCCATTTAAAGATACGCAGTATTTT. V and J are TRBV5-6 and TRBJ2-3, with D uncertain. Germline V gene sequence: CDR1 SGHDT, CDR2 YYEEEE. The CDR3 is 13 amino acids. The ends were cut back, 4 bases at V and 5 bases at J, with 11 bases in the middle.

The genes are TRBV12-3 or TRBV12-4 and TRBJ2-7; 9 positions agree with TRBD2. V trimming: 6 bases; J trimming: 2 bases; junction bases outside the gene matches: 2. This CDR3 is built from 13 residues. The chain's CDR3 is CASRAGGAYEQYF. As DNA, the CDR3 is TGTGCCAGCAGAGCGGGGGGTGCCTACGAGCAGTACTTC.

The chain joins TRBV28 to TRBJ2-7; tentative D call: TRBD2 (5 bases). The CDR3 totals 15 residues. Germline CDR1 reads MDHEN; CDR2 reads SYDVKM. Trimming removed 3 bases from V and 0 bases from J, with 12 bases in between. CDR3 sequence (DNA): TGTGCCAGCAGTTTCCTCGACTACAGCTCCTACGAGCAGTACTTC. Amino acids: CASSFLDYSSYEQYF.